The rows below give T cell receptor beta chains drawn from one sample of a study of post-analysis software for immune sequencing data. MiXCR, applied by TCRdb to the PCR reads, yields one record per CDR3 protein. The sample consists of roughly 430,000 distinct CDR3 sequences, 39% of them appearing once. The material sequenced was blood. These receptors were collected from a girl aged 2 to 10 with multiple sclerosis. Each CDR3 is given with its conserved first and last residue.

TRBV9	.	CASSPRAAADLPYEQYF
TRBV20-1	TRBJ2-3	CSASRGESTDTQYF
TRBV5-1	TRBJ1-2	CASSPDRYRYGYTF
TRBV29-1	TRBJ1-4	CSVRLGSHNREKLFF
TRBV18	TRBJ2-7	CASSPRTGPYEQYF
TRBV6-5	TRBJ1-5	CASSYLPLDSGNQPQHF
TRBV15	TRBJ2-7	CATSRKRREGGSYEQYF
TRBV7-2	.	CASSLARAETQYF
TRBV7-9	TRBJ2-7	CASSNPGQGATEQYF
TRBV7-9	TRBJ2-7	CASSPSGTSGMCEQYF
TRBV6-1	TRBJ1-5	CASSALGGGRGQPQHF
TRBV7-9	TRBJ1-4	CASSLFPDSPTNEKLFF
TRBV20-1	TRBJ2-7	CSAVKTSGYYEQYF
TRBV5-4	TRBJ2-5	CASSPTGQIQETQYF
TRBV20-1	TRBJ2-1	CSAGRTSGYNEQFF